The following is a T cell receptor beta chain sequence with its context. The specificity of this receptor is unknown. The input lacks base qualities; no much larger clone sits a single base away. This entry belongs to a study of blood T cell repertoires in COVID-19 (dated by TCRdb to 2020 to 2021). Looking at the study overall: Samples from collaborators originated in the United States, Italy and Spain and spanned both the acute and convalescent phases of COVID-19. Where available, HLA class I and class II types were obtained from metadata supplied by the sample provider rather than from assay-based typing. The samples were drawn from two sources: the first 160 participants of the ongoing ImmuneRACE study, and 950 to 1,500 subjects contributed by 6 global collaborators. Subjects who had been exposed to COVID-19, were actively infected with it, or had recovered from it provided the deeply sampled blood TCRbeta repertoires that made up the dataset. The repertoires were released in a freely available public database intended as a resource for research on the immune response to SARS-CoV-2. The material from the prospective study consisted of cDNA or gDNA derived from T cells, B-cell-depleted T cells, or PBMCs. A de-identified subject ID, COVID-19 status, age in years and sex were almost always included in the sample metadata. General study outcomes and caveats: How much clinical and demographic metadata was included differed by source and by participant, and the metadata was provided uncurated.

The immunoSEQ Assay, a bias-controlled multiplex PCR, was used to amplify TCRbeta CDR3 regions from genomic DNA. Regarding the original processing steps: Nucleated cell counts per sample were estimated from amplification of reference gene primers within the assay. To quantify the absolute abundance of each unique TCRbeta CDR3 rearrangement, sequence reads were collapsed and filtered. Productive Simpson clonality was computed per sample as the square root of Simpson's diversity index over productive rearrangements. TCRdb holds this immuneACCESS table with in-frame rearrangements only. Some clones are missing; in checked studies, unresolved V genes explain under half, and the rest has no known cause. Clone size and V and J calls were adopted from that table, with D and trimming inferred from the DNA. For this sample the table gives 130,000 or so clones, of which approximately 70% were detected only once. The ten largest clones capture less than 2.5% of the sample.

The collaborating institutions used their own protocols to collect whole blood in K2EDTA tubes. For TCRbeta analysis, collaborator samples were shipped as frozen whole blood, as isolated PBMCs, or as DNA extracted from either sample type. CDR1 and CDR2, looked up from the germline V gene, are KGHDR and SFDVKD. V lost 9 bases and J lost 3 bases; the stretch between them is 20 bases long. The cysteine opens and the phenylalanine closes a CDR3 of 15 amino acids. The retained sequence is limited to the CDR3, 45 bases, with the frame set at the first base. The V and J genes are TRBV24-1 and TRBJ2-7; TRBD1 is possibly the D segment (5 matching bases). The specimen was peripheral blood. This clonotype was obtained from a woman in her 70s with acute or convalescent COVID-19. The DNA reads TGTGCCACCCGACGAGAACAGGTGAATTACTACGAGCAGTACTTC. It encodes CATRREQVNYYEQYF.